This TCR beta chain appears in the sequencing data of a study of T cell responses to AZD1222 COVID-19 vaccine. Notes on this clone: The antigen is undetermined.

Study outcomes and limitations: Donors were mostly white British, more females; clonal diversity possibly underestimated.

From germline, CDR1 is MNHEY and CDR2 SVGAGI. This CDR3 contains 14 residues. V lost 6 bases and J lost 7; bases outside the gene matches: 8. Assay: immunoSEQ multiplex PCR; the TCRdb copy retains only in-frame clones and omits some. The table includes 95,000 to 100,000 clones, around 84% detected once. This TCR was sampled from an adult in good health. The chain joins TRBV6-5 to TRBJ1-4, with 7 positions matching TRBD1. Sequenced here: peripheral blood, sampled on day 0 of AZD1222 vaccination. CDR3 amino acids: CASSRRTGSEKLFF. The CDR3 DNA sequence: TGTGCCAGCAGCCGCCGGACAGGCAGTGAAAAACTGTTTTTT.